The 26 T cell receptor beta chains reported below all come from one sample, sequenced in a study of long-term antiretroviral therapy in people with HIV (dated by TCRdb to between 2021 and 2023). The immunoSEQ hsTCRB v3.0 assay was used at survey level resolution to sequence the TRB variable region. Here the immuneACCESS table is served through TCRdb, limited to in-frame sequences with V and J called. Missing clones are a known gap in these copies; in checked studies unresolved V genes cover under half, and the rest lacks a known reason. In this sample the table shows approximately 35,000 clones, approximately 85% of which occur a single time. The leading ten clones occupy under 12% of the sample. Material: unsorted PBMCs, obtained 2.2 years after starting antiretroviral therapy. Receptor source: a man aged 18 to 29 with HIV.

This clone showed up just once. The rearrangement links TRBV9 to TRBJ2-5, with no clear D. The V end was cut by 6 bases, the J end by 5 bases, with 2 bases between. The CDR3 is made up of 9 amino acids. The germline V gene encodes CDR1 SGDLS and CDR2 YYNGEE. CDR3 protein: CASTETQYF. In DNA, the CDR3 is TGTGCCAGCACGGAGACCCAGTACTTC.

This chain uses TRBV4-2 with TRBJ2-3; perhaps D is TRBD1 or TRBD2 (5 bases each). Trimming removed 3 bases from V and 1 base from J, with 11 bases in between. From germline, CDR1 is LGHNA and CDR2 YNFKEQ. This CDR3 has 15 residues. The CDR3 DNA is TGTGCCAGCAGCCACCCGGGGCTAGGCACAGATACGCAGTATTTT. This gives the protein CASSHPGLGTDTQYF.

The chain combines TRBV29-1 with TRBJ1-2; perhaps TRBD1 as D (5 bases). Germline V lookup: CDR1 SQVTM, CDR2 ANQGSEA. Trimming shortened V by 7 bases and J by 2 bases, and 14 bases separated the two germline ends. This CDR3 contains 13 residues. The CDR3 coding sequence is TGCAGCGCCTTCTCGGGACCGAACTATGGCTACACCTTC. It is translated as CSAFSGPNYGYTF.

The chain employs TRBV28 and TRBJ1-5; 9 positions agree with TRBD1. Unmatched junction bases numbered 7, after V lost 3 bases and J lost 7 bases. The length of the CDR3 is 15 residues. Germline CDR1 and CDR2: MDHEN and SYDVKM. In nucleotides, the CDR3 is TGTGCCAGCAGTTTTAGGGACAGGGATACACAGCCCCAGCATTTT. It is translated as CASSFRDRDTQPQHF.

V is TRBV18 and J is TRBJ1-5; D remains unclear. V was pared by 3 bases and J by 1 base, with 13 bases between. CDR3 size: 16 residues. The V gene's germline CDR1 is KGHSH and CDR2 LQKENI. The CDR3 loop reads CASSPGASGSNQPQHF. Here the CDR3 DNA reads TGTGCCAGCTCACCCGGAGCCTCCGGAAGCAATCAGCCCCAGCATTTT.

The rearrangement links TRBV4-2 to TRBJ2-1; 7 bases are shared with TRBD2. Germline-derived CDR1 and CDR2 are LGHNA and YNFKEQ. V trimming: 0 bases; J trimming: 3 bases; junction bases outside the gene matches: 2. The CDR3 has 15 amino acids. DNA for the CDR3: TGTGCCAGCAGCCAAGAGGAGCGGGACTACAATGAGCAGTTCTTC. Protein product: CASSQEERDYNEQFF.

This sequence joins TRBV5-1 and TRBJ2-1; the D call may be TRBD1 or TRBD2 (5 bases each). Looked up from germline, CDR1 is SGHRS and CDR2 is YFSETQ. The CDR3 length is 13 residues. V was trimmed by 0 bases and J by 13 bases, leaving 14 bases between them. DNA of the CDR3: TGCGCCAGCAGCTTGGTGGGGGAACCCAAACAGTTCTTC. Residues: CASSLVGEPKQFF.

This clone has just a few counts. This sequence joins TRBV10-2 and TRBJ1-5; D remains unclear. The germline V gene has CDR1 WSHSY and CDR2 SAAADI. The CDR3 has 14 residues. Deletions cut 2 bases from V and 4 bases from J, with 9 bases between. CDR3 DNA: TGCGCCAGCAGTGAGAGTCAAATTAATCAGCCCCAGCATTTT. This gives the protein CASSESQINQPQHF.

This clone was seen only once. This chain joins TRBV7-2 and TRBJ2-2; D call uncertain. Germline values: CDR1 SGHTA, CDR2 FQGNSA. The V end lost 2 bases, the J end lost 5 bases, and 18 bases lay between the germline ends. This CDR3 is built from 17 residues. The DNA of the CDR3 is TGTGCCAGCAGCTTAACCCCTACTTGGACGCGAACCGGGGAGCTGTTTTTT. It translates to CASSLTPTWTRTGELFF. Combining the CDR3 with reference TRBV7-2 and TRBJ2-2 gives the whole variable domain GAGVSQSPSNKVTEKGKDVELRCDPISGHTALYWYRQSLGQGLEFLIYFQGNSAPDKSGLPSDRFSAERTGGSVSTLTIQRTQQEDSAVYLCASSLTPTWTRTGELFFGEGSRLTVL.

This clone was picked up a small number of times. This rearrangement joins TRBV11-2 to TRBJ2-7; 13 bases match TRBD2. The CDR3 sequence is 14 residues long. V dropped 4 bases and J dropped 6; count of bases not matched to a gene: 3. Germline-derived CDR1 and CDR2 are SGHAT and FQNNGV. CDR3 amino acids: CASSSWTSGSEQYF. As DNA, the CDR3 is TGTGCCAGCAGCTCCTGGACTAGCGGGAGCGAGCAGTACTTC.

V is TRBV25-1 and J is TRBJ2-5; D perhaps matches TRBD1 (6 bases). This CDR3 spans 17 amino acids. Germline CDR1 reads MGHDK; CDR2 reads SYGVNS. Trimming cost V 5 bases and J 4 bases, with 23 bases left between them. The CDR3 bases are TGTGCCAGCAGTCCTATGGGAACAGGGCCGCTCCGAGAGACCCAGTACTTC. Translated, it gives CASSPMGTGPLRETQYF.

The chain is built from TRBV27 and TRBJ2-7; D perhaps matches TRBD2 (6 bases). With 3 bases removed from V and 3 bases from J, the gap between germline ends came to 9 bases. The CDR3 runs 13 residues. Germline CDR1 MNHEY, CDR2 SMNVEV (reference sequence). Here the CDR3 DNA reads TGTGCCAGCAGTTTTTCCGGGGGCTACGAGCAGTACTTC. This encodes CASSFSGGYEQYF.

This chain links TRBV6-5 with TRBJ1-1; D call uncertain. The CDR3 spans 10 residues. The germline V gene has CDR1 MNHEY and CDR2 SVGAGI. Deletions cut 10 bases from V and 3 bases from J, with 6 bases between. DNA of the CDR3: TGTGCCACCGGGGACACTGAAGCTTTCTTT. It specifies CATGDTEAFF.

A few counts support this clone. CDR3 nucleotide sequence: TGTGCCAGCTCACCGACAGGGGAAGGCTACACCTTC. Residues: CASSPTGEGYTF. V gene TRBV18 combines with J gene TRBJ1-2; 8 positions match TRBD1. With V trimmed by 3 bases and J by 8 bases, 2 bases remained unmatched. There are 12 residues in the CDR3. Germline V gene sequence: CDR1 KGHSH, CDR2 LQKENI.

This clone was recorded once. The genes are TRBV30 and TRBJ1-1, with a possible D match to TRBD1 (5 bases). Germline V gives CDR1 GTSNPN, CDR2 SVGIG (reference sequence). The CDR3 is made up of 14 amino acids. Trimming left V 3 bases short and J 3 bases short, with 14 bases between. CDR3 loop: CAWRSRVEYTEAFF. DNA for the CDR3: TGTGCCTGGAGGTCCAGGGTGGAATACACTGAAGCTTTCTTT.

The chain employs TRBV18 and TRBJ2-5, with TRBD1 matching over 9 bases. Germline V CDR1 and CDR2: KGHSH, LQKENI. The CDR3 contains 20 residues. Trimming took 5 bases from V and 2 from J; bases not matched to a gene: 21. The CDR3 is CASSADRDRAPEVPQETQYF. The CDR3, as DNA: TGTGCCAGCTCAGCCGACCGGGACAGGGCTCCCGAGGTTCCTCAAGAGACCCAGTACTTC.

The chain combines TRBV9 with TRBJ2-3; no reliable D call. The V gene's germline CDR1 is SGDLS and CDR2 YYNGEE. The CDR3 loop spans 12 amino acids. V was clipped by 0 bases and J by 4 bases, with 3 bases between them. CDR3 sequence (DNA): TGTGCCAGCAGCGTAGCGCCAGATACGCAGTATTTT. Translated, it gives CASSVAPDTQYF.

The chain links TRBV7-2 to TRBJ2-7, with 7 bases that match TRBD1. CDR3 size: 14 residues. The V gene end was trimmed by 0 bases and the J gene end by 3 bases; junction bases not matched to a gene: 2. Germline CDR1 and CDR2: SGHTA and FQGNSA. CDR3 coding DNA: TGTGCCAGCAGCTTAGCGGGACAGTTCTACGAGCAGTACTTC. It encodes CASSLAGQFYEQYF.

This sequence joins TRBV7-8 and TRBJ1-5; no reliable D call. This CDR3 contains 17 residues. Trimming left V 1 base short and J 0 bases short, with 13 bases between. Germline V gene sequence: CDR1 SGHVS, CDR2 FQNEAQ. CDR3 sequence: CASSLDQAKFSNQPQHF. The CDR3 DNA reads TGTGCCAGCAGCTTAGACCAGGCGAAGTTTAGCAATCAGCCCCAGCATTTT. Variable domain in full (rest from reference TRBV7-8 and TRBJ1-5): GAGVSQSPRYKVAKRGQDVALRCDPISGHVSLFWYQQALGQGPEFLTYFQNEAQLDKSGLPSDRFFAERPEGSVSTLKIQRTQQEDSAVYLCASSLDQAKFSNQPQHFGDGTRLSIL.

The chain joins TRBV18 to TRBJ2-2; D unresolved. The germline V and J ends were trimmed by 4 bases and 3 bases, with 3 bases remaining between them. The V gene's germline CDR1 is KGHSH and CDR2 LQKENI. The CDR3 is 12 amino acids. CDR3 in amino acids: CASSRDTGELFF. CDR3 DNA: TGTGCCAGCTCACGCGACACCGGGGAGCTGTTTTTT.

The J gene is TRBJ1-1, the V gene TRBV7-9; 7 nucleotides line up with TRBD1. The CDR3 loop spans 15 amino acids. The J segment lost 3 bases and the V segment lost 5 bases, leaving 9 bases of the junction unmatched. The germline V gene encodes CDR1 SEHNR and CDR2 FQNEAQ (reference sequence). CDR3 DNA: TGTGCCAGCAGCCCGCACAGGGGTGCGGACACTGAAGCTTTCTTT. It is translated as CASSPHRGADTEAFF.

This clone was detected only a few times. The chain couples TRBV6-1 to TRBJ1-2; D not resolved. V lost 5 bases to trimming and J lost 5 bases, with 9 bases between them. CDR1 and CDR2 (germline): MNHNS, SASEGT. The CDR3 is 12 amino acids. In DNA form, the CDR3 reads TGTGCCAGCAGTCTGGAGAGATATGGCTACACCTTC. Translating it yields CASSLERYGYTF.

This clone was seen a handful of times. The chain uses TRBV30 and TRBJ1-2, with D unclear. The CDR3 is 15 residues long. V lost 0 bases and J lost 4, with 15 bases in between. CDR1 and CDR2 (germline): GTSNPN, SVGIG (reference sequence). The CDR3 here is CAWSVGQLGLYGYTF. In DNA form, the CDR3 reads TGTGCCTGGAGTGTAGGGCAACTTGGGCTCTATGGCTACACCTTC.

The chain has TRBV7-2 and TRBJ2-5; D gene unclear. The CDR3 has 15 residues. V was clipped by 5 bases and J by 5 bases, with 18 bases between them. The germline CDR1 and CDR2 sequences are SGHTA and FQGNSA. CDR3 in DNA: TGTGCCAGCAGCCCCGAACACTTTCGGCGGGAGACCCAGTACTTC. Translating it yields CASSPEHFRRETQYF. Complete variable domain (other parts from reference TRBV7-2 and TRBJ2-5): GAGVSQSPSNKVTEKGKDVELRCDPISGHTALYWYRQSLGQGLEFLIYFQGNSAPDKSGLPSDRFSAERTGGSVSTLTIQRTQQEDSAVYLCASSPEHFRRETQYFGPGTRLLVL.

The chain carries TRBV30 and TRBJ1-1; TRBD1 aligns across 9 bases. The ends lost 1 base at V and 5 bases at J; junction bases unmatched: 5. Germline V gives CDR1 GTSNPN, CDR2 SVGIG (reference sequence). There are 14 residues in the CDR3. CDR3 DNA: TGTGCCTGGAGTGCCTCGACAGGGGGAACTGAAGCTTTCTTT. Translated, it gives CAWSASTGGTEAFF.

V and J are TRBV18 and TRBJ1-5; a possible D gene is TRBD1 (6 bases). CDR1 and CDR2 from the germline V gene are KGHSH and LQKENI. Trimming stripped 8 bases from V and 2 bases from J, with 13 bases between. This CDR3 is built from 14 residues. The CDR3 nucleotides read TGTGCCAGCGCAGGGGACTCTGGCAATCAGCCCCAGCATTTT. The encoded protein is CASAGDSGNQPQHF.